This TCR beta chain was retrieved from a study of blood T cell repertoires in COVID-19. Across the study: Samples came from the United States, Italy and Spain, spanning acute and convalescent COVID-19.

The repertoire was sequenced with immunoSEQ multiplex PCR; TCRdb's copy has only in-frame clones and lacks some. In the table there are about 480,000 clones, around 90% of which are singletons. V lost 8 bases and J 7 bases, leaving 15 bases between the germline ends. CDR3 size: 14 residues. From germline, CDR1 is LGHDT and CDR2 YNNKEL (reference sequence). Each participant's cohort was designated according to participant-reported clinical history. This chain joins TRBV3-1 (or the pseudogene TRBV3-2) and TRBJ2-6; D possibly corresponds to TRBD2 (7 bases). This sequence originates from a woman under 30 with acute COVID-19. Material for sequencing was PBMCs or T cells enriched from blood (not recorded which). CDR3 in DNA: TGTGCCAGCGCCCTAAGGGGGGGAGCCAACGTCCTGACTTTC. The encoded protein is CASALRGGANVLTF.